This T cell receptor (beta chain) was identified in a study of T cells in localized non-small cell lung cancer. Profiling relied on immunoSEQ multiplex PCR, and the TCRdb table lists in-frame clones only, not all of them. The sample lists roughly 40,000 clones; roughly four fifths were seen once. Comments on this clone: Its specificity is unknown.

Study results and caveats: For the top 100 tumor clones, a median about 57 also appeared in adjacent lung. Adjacent uninvolved lung had the highest clonality, suggesting focused antigen responses. The tumor had only one region sequenced, so heterogeneity remains possible. Higher blood T cell density went with longer overall survival.

In germline, CDR1 is SGHKS, CDR2 YYEKEE (reference sequence). Trimming cost V 3 bases and J 0 bases, with 14 bases left between them. This CDR3 region has 16 residues. The clonotype was recovered from a man aged 40-75 years with stage II lung adenocarcinoma. The chain uses TRBV5-5 and TRBJ2-3; D is uncertain. Material: PBMCs, obtained before any cancer treatment. This CDR3 reads CASSSRAASSTDTQYF. The CDR3 DNA sequence: TGTGCCAGCAGCTCAAGGGCGGCCTCTAGCACAGATACGCAGTATTTT.